A single sample is the source of the 8 T cell receptor beta chains below, sequenced in a study of T cell repertoires in cytomegalovirus infection. TCRdb re-called the reads with MiXCR, one entry per CDR3 protein. The data contain around 550,000 distinct CDR3 sequences, about 30% of them singletons. Material for sequencing was PBMCs. The receptor source for this set is a human donor in good health (CMV status not recorded). Some clones in this sample may be carry-over from other donors' samples.

This clonotype has a handful of counts. The genes are TRBV18 and TRBJ2-7, with D maybe TRBD2 (6 bases). Between the trimmed V and J ends, which lost 5 bases and 0 bases, there was a span of 11 bases. CDR1 is KGHSH and CDR2 is LQKENI in the germline V gene. This CDR3 is 14 amino acids long. CDR3 region: CASSGTSSSYEQYF. As DNA, the CDR3 is TGTGCCAGCTCAGGGACTTCGAGCTCCTACGAGCAGTACTTC.

The chain is built from TRBV6-2 or TRBV6-3 and TRBJ2-7, with 8 positions matching TRBD2. The length of the CDR3 is 14 residues. In germline, CDR1 is MNHEY, CDR2 SVGEGT. V lost 0 bases and J lost 5; bases outside the gene matches: 3. CDR3 amino acids: CASSYSGTSDEQYV. The CDR3 DNA is TGTGCCAGCAGTTACTCGGGGACTAGTGACGAGCAGTACGTC.

This clonotype was recorded many times. This chain joins TRBV11-2 and TRBJ2-1; no firm D call. From germline, CDR1 is SGHAT and CDR2 FQNNGV. V shed 5 bases and J shed 5 bases, with 4 bases lying between them. The CDR3 extends over 11 amino acids. CDR3 nucleotides: TGTGCCAGCAGCCTCCACAATGAGCAGTTCTTC. The encoded protein is CASSLHNEQFF.

Note on this clonotype: This may be a read error: a much more frequent sequence differs by one nucleotide. The rearrangement joins TRBV7-6 to TRBJ1-1; D remains unclear. The CDR3 loop spans 16 amino acids. Germline CDR1 SGHVS, CDR2 FNYEAQ. The CDR3 region is CVSSLGQAPGDTEAFF. CDR3 DNA sequence: TGTGTCAGCAGCTTAGGGCAGGCACCTGGGGACACTGAAGCTTTCTTT.

This chain uses TRBV7-9 with TRBJ1-1; unclear D gene. The CDR3 covers 13 residues. The germline V and J ends were trimmed by 2 bases and 2 bases, with 6 bases remaining between them. CDR1 is SEHNR and CDR2 is FQNEAQ in the germline V gene (reference sequence). CDR3 bases: TGTGCCAGCAGCTTAAAGTATAACACTGAAGCTTTCTTT. Its translation: CASSLKYNTEAFF.

The CDR3 DNA follows: TGTGCCAGCAGCTTAGGAGCGGGAGGGGGGACAGATACGCAGTATTTT. The encoded protein is CASSLGAGGGTDTQYF. The chain links TRBV11-2 to TRBJ2-3, with 10 bases fitting TRBD2. The CDR3 has 16 amino acids. V was pared by 1 base and J by 3 bases, with 4 bases of the junction left unmatched. The germline CDR1 and CDR2 sequences are SGHAT and FQNNGV. Using reference TRBV11-2 and TRBJ2-3 for the parts outside the CDR3, the full variable domain is EAGVAQSPRYKIIEKRQSVAFWCNPISGHATLYWYQQILGQGPKLLIQFQNNGVVDDSQLPKDRFSAERLKGVDSTLKIQPAKLEDSAVYLCASSLGAGGGTDTQYFGPGTRLTVL.

In this sample, this clonotype turned up many times. The chain carries TRBV7-9 and TRBJ1-1, with 9 bases identical to TRBD1. Trimming took 4 bases from V and 6 from J; bases not matched to a gene: 3. CDR3 length equals 13 residues. Germline V gives CDR1 SEHNR, CDR2 FQNEAQ (reference sequence). As DNA, the CDR3 is TGTGCCAGCAGCTCAACAGGGGGCTCTGAAGCTTTCTTT. Its protein is CASSSTGGSEAFF.

This clonotype was counted ten times or more. The CDR3 region has the DNA TGTGCCAGCAGCGTTGGTACTAGATCCGAGCAGTACGTC. It specifies CASSVGTRSEQYV. The rearrangement uses TRBV7-2 and TRBJ2-7; weak D call: TRBD2 (5 bases). Germline values: CDR1 SGHTA, CDR2 FQGNSA. The V end was cut by 5 bases, the J end by 6 bases, with 14 bases between. This CDR3 region has 13 residues.